This entry features one T cell receptor (beta chain) sequence. Its antigen remains unknown. The sample comes from a study of CD4 T cells in relation to SARS-CoV-2 and coronaviruses. Clones were read by immunoSEQ multiplex PCR, and TCRdb kept only the in-frame ones, dropping some. This sample has about 65,000 clones, with over 70% found just once. Unexposed donor CD4+ T cells date from 2011-2018, before the COVID-19 pandemic. Study observations and caveats: Roughly 65% of donors had memory CD4+ clonotypes crossrecognizing SARS-CoV-2 and common cold coronavirus spike. This crossreactivity analysis covered spike protein alone, no other viral proteins.

Germline V gives CDR1 SGHRS, CDR2 YFSETQ. The ends lost 0 bases at V and 5 bases at J; junction bases unmatched: 3. The CDR3 is 15 residues long. Sequenced input: memory CD4+ T cells from PBMCs. The receptor's source is a human donor in good health. The chain has TRBV5-1 and TRBJ2-1, with TRBD2 matching 9 bases. In nucleotides, the CDR3 is TGCGCCAGCAGCTTGGCGGCTAGCGGGAACAATGAGCAGTTCTTC. Translation gives CASSLAASGNNEQFF.